Listed here are 26 T cell receptor beta chains from one sample, sequenced in a study of tissue T cells after allogeneic stem cell transplantation. Using immunoSEQ multiplex PCR, the repertoire was profiled, and TCRdb retains in-frame clones only, with some absent. The data contain roughly 42,000 clones, 80% to 95% of them singletons. Sequenced here: blood, sampled before transplantation. The receptors were sampled from a woman between 35 and 75 years old who later had graft-versus-host disease after an allogeneic stem cell transplant.

The chain combines TRBV3-1 (or the pseudogene TRBV3-2) with TRBJ2-4; 7 bases map to TRBD1. With 3 bases clipped from V and 0 bases from J, the junction kept 8 bases outside the gene matches. CDR1 is LGHDT and CDR2 is YNNKEL in the germline V gene (reference sequence). The CDR3 covers 17 residues. The CDR3 DNA follows: TGTGCCAGCAGCCAGCATGGGACAGTTCTAGCCAAAAACATTCAGTACTTC. Its protein is CASSQHGTVLAKNIQYF.

The chain recombines TRBV6-6 with TRBJ2-1, with D maybe TRBD1 (8 bases). The CDR3 is 15 amino acids. Germline V lookup: CDR1 MNHNY, CDR2 SVGAGI (reference sequence). V was cut by 5 bases and J by 2 bases, with 13 bases left in between. The chain's CDR3 is CASSIQGGAYNEQFF. CDR3 nucleotide sequence: TGTGCCAGCAGTATACAGGGGGGGGCCTACAATGAGCAGTTCTTC.

The chain links TRBV27 to TRBJ2-1; D uncertain. Germline CDR1 is MNHEY and CDR2 is SMNVEV (reference sequence). The CDR3 is made up of 16 amino acids. The ends were cut back, 6 bases at V and 6 bases at J, with 21 bases in the middle. The chain's CDR3 is CASRPHIPPGTNEQFF. CDR3 bases: TGTGCCAGCAGACCACACATTCCCCCGGGTACCAATGAGCAGTTCTTC.

A single count supports this clone. The chain couples TRBV7-2 to TRBJ2-1, with 8 bases fitting TRBD2. CDR1 and CDR2 from the germline V gene are SGHTA and FQGNSA. Losses at the gene ends were 5 bases for V and 5 bases for J; bases not matched to a gene: 8. This CDR3 region has 15 residues. The CDR3: CASSLLASGHNEQFF. In DNA, the CDR3 is TGTGCCAGCAGCCTCCTGGCTAGCGGGCACAATGAGCAGTTCTTC.

V and J are TRBV24-1 and TRBJ2-2, with D uncertain. CDR3 length: 12 residues. Germline V gene lookup returns CDR1 KGHDR and CDR2 SFDVKD. The V gene lost 5 bases and the J gene lost 1 base, with 1 base spanning the gap. The CDR3 nucleotides read TGTGCCACCAGTGTGAACACCGGGGAGCTGTTTTTT. Its protein product is CATSVNTGELFF.

This clone was observed a single time. CDR3 amino acids: CASSSRGSEKLFF. As DNA, the CDR3 is TGTGCCAGCAGCTCCAGGGGGAGTGAAAAACTGTTTTTT. The chain carries TRBV7-8 and TRBJ1-4; 7 bases align to TRBD1. V lost 4 bases and J lost 7; bases outside the gene matches: 3. The CDR3 consists of 13 residues. Germline V gene sequence: CDR1 SGHVS, CDR2 FQNEAQ. Filled out from reference TRBV7-8 and TRBJ1-4, the complete variable domain reads GAGVSQSPRYKVAKRGQDVALRCDPISGHVSLFWYQQALGQGPEFLTYFQNEAQLDKSGLPSDRFFAERPEGSVSTLKIQRTQQEDSAVYLCASSSRGSEKLFFGSGTQLSVL.

The chain is built from TRBV4-3 and TRBJ1-1; D is unclear. V was trimmed by 1 base and J by 0 bases, leaving 9 bases between them. This CDR3 has 15 residues. Per germline, CDR1 LGHNA and CDR2 YSLEER. CDR3 sequence: CASSQGTGMNTEAFF. DNA of the CDR3: TGCGCCAGCAGCCAAGGGACGGGTATGAACACTGAAGCTTTCTTT.

V and J are TRBV27 and TRBJ1-2; unclear D gene. Trimming left V 8 bases short and J 1 base short, with 8 bases between. The germline gives CDR1 MNHEY, CDR2 SMNVEV (reference sequence). CDR3 length equals 12 residues. The CDR3 DNA sequence: TGTGCCAGCGGCGACTTTAACTATGGCTACACCTTC. Translating it yields CASGDFNYGYTF.

The chain combines TRBV3-1 (or the pseudogene TRBV3-2) with TRBJ2-7; 11 positions match TRBD2. V was pared by 2 bases and J by 4 bases, with 1 base of the junction left unmatched. The CDR3 extends over 14 amino acids. CDR1 is LGHDT, CDR2 YNNKEL, per germline (reference sequence). The CDR3 region is CASSQRLAGYEQYF. The CDR3 DNA reads TGTGCCAGCAGCCAACGACTAGCGGGGTACGAGCAGTACTTC.

This chain connects TRBV15 to TRBJ1-5; D perhaps matches TRBD1 (6 bases). Trimming cost V 3 bases and J 2 bases, with 14 bases left between them. The CDR3 covers 16 residues. The germline CDR1 and CDR2 sequences are LNHNV and YYDKDF (reference sequence). The CDR3 region is CATSSGQWMGNQPQHF. The CDR3 DNA follows: TGTGCCACCAGCAGTGGACAGTGGATGGGCAATCAGCCCCAGCATTTT.

Note on this clone: Relative to the germline gene, one junction end is altered; a read error may explain this. The V gene is TRBV6-5, the J gene TRBJ2-1; 7 bases align to TRBD1. Germline assignment: CDR1 MNHEY and CDR2 SVGAGI. The CDR3 runs to 15 residues. CDR3 region: CASKLRQGSFNEQFF. The CDR3 DNA sequence: TGTGCCAGCAAACTTAGACAGGGTTCCTTCAATGAGCAGTTCTTC.

The V call is TRBV11-2, the J call TRBJ2-7; TRBD2 matches at 11 bases. This CDR3 is built from 14 residues. The trim removed 5 bases at V and 4 bases at J, leaving 4 bases unmatched. The germline gives CDR1 SGHAT, CDR2 FQNNGV. CDR3 in DNA: TGTGCCAGCAGCATGACTAGCGGGATATACGAGCAGTACTTC. As protein: CASSMTSGIYEQYF.

The genes are TRBV7-2 and TRBJ1-2; TRBD1 might be the D (6 bases). V lost 1 base, J lost 4 bases, and 13 bases lay in between. CDR3 length: 15 residues. Germline V gene data show CDR1 as SGHTA and CDR2 as FQGNSA. CDR3 region: CASSLGGARIYGYTF. CDR3 coding DNA: TGTGCCAGCAGCTTAGGGGGGGCAAGAATCTATGGCTACACCTTC.

V and J are TRBV13 and TRBJ2-7, with TRBD2 matching 8 bases. This CDR3 comprises 14 residues. Germline V gives CDR1 PRHDT, CDR2 FYEKMQ (reference sequence). The J segment lost 6 bases and the V segment lost 3 bases, leaving 7 bases of the junction unmatched. For the CDR3, the DNA is TGTGCCAGCAGCTTTCCCAGCGGGAGTGTCGAGCAGTACTTC. Amino acid sequence: CASSFPSGSVEQYF.

J is TRBJ1-1 and V is TRBV19; TRBD1 is a possible D gene (6 bases). The V end lost 6 bases, the J end lost 4 bases, and 15 bases lay between the germline ends. CDR3 length: 14 residues. Germline V lookup: CDR1 LNHDA, CDR2 SQIVND (reference sequence). The CDR3 here is CASRSSGGFTEAFF. In DNA form, the CDR3 reads TGTGCCAGTAGATCCAGCGGGGGCTTCACTGAAGCTTTCTTT.

This clone is a singleton in its sample. The V and J genes are TRBV27 and TRBJ2-7; D remains ambiguous. V was trimmed by 4 bases and J by 1 base, leaving 8 bases between them. Germline CDR1 MNHEY, CDR2 SMNVEV (reference sequence). The CDR3 has 13 amino acids. CDR3 protein: CASSYAQSYEQYF. The CDR3 DNA reads as TGTGCCAGCAGTTACGCCCAATCCTACGAGCAGTACTTC.

V gene TRBV7-6 combines with J gene TRBJ1-3; D gene unclear. In germline, CDR1 is SGHVS, CDR2 FNYEAQ. Trimming cost V 5 bases and J 4 bases, with 12 bases left between them. This CDR3 has 14 residues. DNA of the CDR3: TGTGCCAGCAGCCGGGCGCAGTCCGGAAACACCATATATTTT. Amino acid sequence: CASSRAQSGNTIYF.

Worth noting for this clone: This specimen includes other DNA sequences encoding the same CDR3. This rearrangement joins TRBV7-2 to TRBJ1-1; D ambiguous. Per germline, CDR1 SGHTA and CDR2 FQGNSA. Between the trimmed V and J ends, which lost 1 base and 0 bases, there was a span of 3 bases. The CDR3 sequence is 13 residues long. The CDR3 region has the DNA TGTGCCAGCAGCTTAGGGATGAACACTGAAGCTTTCTTT. Amino acids: CASSLGMNTEAFF.

The genes are TRBV7-2 and TRBJ1-1; unclear D gene. CDR3 size: 13 residues. The germline V and J ends were trimmed by 1 base and 4 bases, with 7 bases remaining between them. CDR1 is SGHTA and CDR2 is FQGNSA in the germline V gene. The CDR3 nucleotides are TGTGCCAGCAGCTTAGTAAGGAGCACTGAAGCTTTCTTT. Amino acids: CASSLVRSTEAFF.

The chain has TRBV5-1 and TRBJ2-7, with 9 bases lining up with TRBD1. The CDR3 covers 15 residues. With 2 bases clipped from V and 3 bases from J, the junction kept 6 bases outside the gene matches. CDR1 and CDR2 from the germline V gene are SGHRS and YFSETQ. Written as DNA, the CDR3 is TGCGCCAGCAGCTTCCGGACAGGGGCGATCTACGAGCAGTACTTC. It specifies CASSFRTGAIYEQYF.

J is TRBJ2-1 and V is TRBV7-2, with 7 bases identical to TRBD2. Germline-derived CDR1 and CDR2 are SGHTA and FQGNSA. With 4 bases clipped from V and 5 bases from J, the junction kept 2 bases outside the gene matches. The length of the CDR3 is 13 residues. The CDR3 bases are TGTGCCAGCAGCTGGACTAGGGACAATGAGCAGTTCTTC. Translated: CASSWTRDNEQFF. Full variable domain (remainder filled in from reference TRBV7-2 and TRBJ2-1): GAGVSQSPSNKVTEKGKDVELRCDPISGHTALYWYRQSLGQGLEFLIYFQGNSAPDKSGLPSDRFSAERTGGSVSTLTIQRTQQEDSAVYLCASSWTRDNEQFFGPGTRLTVL.

This chain uses TRBV7-9 with TRBJ1-2; TRBD1 agrees at 9 bases. CDR1 SEHNR and CDR2 FQNEAQ come from the germline V gene (reference sequence). V trimming: 3 bases; J trimming: 7 bases; junction bases outside the gene matches: 0. This CDR3 comprises 12 residues. The CDR3 DNA sequence: TGTGCCAGCAGCTTGGGACAGGGTGGCTACACCTTC. It is translated as CASSLGQGGYTF.

The chain links TRBV19 to TRBJ1-2, with D hard to call. The CDR3 is 12 amino acids. Trimming cost V 5 bases and J 7 bases, with 11 bases left between them. Looked up from germline, CDR1 is LNHDA and CDR2 is SQIVND (reference sequence). CDR3 sequence reads: CASSDTATGYTF. The DNA for the CDR3 is TGTGCCAGTAGTGATACCGCTACTGGCTACACCTTC.

The V call is TRBV28, the J call TRBJ1-3; 9 bases fit TRBD1. Germline V gene lookup returns CDR1 MDHEN and CDR2 SYDVKM. The CDR3 extends over 14 amino acids. The V and J ends lost 6 bases and 3 bases, in that order; junction bases with no gene match: 3. As DNA, the CDR3 is TGTGCCAGCAGGAAGGGACAGGGTGGAAACACCATATATTTT. Amino acid sequence: CASRKGQGGNTIYF.

Concerning this clone: The sample carries other DNA sequences with the same CDR3. The chain uses TRBV7-2 and TRBJ2-7; tentatively, D is TRBD1 (5 bases). Trimming removed 0 bases from V and 4 bases from J, with 7 bases in between. The CDR3 has 13 residues. CDR1 and CDR2 from the germline V gene are SGHTA and FQGNSA. CDR3 bases: TGTGCCAGCAGCTTAGCTGGGGCGTACGAGCAGTACTTC. It specifies CASSLAGAYEQYF.

The CDR3 here is CAWRNVNEQYF. The CDR3 DNA sequence: TGTGCCTGGAGAAATGTGAACGAGCAGTACTTC. The chain employs TRBV30 and TRBJ2-7; no clear D gene. From germline, CDR1 is GTSNPN and CDR2 SVGIG (reference sequence). The V and J ends lost 3 bases and 5 bases respectively, with 8 bases between them. The CDR3 extends over 11 amino acids.